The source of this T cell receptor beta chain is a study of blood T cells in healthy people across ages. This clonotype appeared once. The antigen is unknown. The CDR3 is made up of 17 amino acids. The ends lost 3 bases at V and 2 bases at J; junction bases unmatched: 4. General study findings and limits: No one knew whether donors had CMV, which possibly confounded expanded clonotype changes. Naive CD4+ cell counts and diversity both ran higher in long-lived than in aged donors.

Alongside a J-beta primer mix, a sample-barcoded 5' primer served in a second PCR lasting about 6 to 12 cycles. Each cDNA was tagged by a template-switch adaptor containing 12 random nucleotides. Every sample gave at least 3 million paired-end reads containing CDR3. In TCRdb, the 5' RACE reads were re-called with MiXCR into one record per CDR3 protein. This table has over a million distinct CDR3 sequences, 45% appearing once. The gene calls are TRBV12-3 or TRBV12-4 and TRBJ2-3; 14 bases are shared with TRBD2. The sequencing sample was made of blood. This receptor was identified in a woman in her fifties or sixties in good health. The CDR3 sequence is CASSFGTSGRFTDTQYF. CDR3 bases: TGTGCCAGCAGTTTTGGGACTAGCGGGAGATTCACAGATACGCAGTATTTT.